There are many counts of the clone carrying this TCR beta chain. RNA transcripts provided the source from which TCR beta CDR3 regions were amplified. Initially, a first-round RT-PCR of the TCR CDR3 employed the HTBI primer set. MiXCR was run by TCRdb on the multiplex PCR reads, yielding one entry per CDR3 protein. The table has about 350,000 distinct CDR3 sequences, approximately 15% seen once; the top ten hold 20% to 25%. These data come from a study of T cells in Graves' hyperthyroidism and ophthalmopathy. Germline V lookup: CDR1 MDHEN, CDR2 SYDVKM. The CDR3 contains 15 residues. Trimming removed 4 bases from V and 3 bases from J, with 12 bases in between.

The receptor comes from a woman aged 25 to 45 with Graves' hyperthyroidism. Sequencing was done on a sample of blood. The rearrangement joins TRBV28 to TRBJ2-2; tentative D call: TRBD1 (5 bases). CDR3 DNA sequence: TGTGCCAGCAGTTCCCAGGGTATTCACACCGGGGAGCTGTTTTTT. Amino acid sequence: CASSSQGIHTGELFF.